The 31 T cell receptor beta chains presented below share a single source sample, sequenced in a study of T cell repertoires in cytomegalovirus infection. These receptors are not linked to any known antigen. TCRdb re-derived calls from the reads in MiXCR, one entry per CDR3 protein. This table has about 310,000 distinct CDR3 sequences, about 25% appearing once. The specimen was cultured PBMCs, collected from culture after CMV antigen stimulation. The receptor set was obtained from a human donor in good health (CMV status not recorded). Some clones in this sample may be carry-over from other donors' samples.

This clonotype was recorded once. This CDR3 is CASSLIAGTGELFF. The CDR3, as DNA: TGTGCCAGTAGTCTAATCGCGGGTACCGGGGAGCTGTTTTTT. The chain is built from TRBV19 and TRBJ2-2; D may be TRBD2 (5 bases). Germline CDR1 LNHDA, CDR2 SQIVND (reference sequence). CDR3 size: 14 residues. V was clipped by 5 bases and J by 5 bases, with 12 bases between them.

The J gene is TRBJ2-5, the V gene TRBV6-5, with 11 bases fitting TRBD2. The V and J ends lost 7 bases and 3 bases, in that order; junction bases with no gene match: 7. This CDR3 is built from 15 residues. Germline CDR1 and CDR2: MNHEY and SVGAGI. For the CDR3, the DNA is TGTGCCAGCACCAAGTTGGGACTAGCGGAAGAGACCCAGTACTTC. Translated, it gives CASTKLGLAEETQYF.

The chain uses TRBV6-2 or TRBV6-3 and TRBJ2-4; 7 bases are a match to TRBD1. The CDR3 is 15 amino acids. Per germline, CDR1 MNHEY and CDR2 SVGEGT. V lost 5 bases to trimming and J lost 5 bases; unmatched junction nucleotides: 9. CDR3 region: CASSTEDRIENIQYF. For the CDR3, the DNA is TGTGCCAGCAGTACCGAGGACAGGATCGAAAACATTCAGTACTTC.

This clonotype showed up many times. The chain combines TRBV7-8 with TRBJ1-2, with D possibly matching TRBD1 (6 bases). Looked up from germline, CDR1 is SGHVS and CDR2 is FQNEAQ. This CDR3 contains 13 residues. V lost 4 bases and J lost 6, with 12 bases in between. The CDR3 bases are TGTGCCAGCAGCTACGGAACAGGGAATGGCTACACCTTC. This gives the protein CASSYGTGNGYTF.

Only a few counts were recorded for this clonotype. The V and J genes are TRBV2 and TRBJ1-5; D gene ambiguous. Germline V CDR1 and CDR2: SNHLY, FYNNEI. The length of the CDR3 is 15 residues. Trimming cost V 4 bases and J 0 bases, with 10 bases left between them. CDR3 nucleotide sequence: TGTGCCAGCAGTGTGACCCAAATTAGCAATCAGCCCCAGCATTTT. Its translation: CASSVTQISNQPQHF. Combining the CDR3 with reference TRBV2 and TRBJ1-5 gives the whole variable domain EPEVTQTPSHQVTQMGQEVILRCVPISNHLYFYWYRQILGQKVEFLVSFYNNEISEKSEIFDDQFSVERPDGSNFTLKIRSTKLEDSAMYFCASSVTQISNQPQHFGDGTRLSIL.

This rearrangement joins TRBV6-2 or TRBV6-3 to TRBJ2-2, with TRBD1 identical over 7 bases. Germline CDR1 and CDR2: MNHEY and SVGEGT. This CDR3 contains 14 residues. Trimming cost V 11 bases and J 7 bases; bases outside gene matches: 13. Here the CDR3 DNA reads TGTGCCCACTCTCAGACAGGGAATTTCGGGGAGCTGTTTTTT. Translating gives CAHSQTGNFGELFF.

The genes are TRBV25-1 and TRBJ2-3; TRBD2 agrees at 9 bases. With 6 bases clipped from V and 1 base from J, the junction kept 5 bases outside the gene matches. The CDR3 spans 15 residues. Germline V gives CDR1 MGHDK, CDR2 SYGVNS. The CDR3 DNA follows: TGTGCCAGCAGCCCGATAGCGGGAGGCACAGATACGCAGTATTTT. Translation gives CASSPIAGGTDTQYF.

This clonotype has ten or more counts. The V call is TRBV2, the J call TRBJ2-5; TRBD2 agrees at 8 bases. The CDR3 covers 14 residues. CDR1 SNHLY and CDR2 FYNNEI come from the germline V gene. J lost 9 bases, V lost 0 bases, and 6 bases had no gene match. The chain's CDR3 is CASSEAGTSPPQYF. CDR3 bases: TGTGCCAGCAGTGAAGCCGGGACTAGTCCGCCCCAGTACTTC. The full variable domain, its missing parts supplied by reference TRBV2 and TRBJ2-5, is EPEVTQTPSHQVTQMGQEVILRCVPISNHLYFYWYRQILGQKVEFLVSFYNNEISEKSEIFDDQFSVERPDGSNFTLKIRSTKLEDSAMYFCASSEAGTSPPQYFGPGTRLLVL.

The CDR3 sequence is CSVADRGADTQYF. The CDR3 DNA reads as TGCAGCGTCGCGGACAGGGGGGCGGATACGCAGTATTTT. The chain is built from TRBV29-1 and TRBJ2-3; 10 nucleotides line up with TRBD1. The CDR3 consists of 13 residues. The junction had 6 bases not matched to a gene; V was cut back by 6 bases and J by 6 bases. Germline CDR1 SQVTM, CDR2 ANQGSEA.

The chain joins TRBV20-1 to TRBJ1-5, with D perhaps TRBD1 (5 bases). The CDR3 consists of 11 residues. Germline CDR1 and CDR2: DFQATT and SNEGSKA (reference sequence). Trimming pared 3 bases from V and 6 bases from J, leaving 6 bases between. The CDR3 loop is CSASRVQPQHF. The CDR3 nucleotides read TGCAGTGCTAGCAGGGTTCAGCCCCAGCATTTT.

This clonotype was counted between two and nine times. The chain's CDR3 is CASSPFTDPEQFF. In nucleotides, the CDR3 is TGTGCCAGCAGCCCGTTTACTGATCCTGAGCAGTTCTTC. The chain joins TRBV7-2 to TRBJ2-1; D unclear. The CDR3 has 13 residues. Germline loops: CDR1 SGHTA, CDR2 FQGNSA. V lost 5 bases to trimming and J lost 9 bases, with 14 bases between them.

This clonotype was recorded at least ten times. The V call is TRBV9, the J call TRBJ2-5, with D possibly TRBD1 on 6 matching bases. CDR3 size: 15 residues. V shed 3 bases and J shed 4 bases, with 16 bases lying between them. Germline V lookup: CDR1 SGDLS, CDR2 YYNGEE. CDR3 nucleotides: TGTGCCAGCAGCGCCCAGATGGGGGCCGGAGAGACCCAGTACTTC. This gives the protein CASSAQMGAGETQYF. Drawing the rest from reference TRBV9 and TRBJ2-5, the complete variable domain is DSGVTQTPKHLITATGQRVTLRCSPRSGDLSVYWYQQSLDQGLQFLIQYYNGEERAKGNILERFSAQQFPDLHSELNLSSLELGDSALYFCASSAQMGAGETQYFGPGTRLLVL.

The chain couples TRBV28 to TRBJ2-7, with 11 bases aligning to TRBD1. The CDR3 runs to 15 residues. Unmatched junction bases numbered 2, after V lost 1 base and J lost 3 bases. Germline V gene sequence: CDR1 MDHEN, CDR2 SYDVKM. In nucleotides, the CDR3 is TGTGCCAGCAGTTTATTGGGGACAGGGGGCTACGAGCAGTACTTC. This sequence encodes CASSLLGTGGYEQYF.

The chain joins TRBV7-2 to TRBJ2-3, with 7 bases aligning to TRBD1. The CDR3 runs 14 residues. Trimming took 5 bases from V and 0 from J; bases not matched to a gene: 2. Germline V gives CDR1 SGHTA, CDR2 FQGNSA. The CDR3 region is CASSTGQSTDTQYF. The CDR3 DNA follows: TGTGCCAGCAGCACGGGACAGAGCACAGATACGCAGTATTTT. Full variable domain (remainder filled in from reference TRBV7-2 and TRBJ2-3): GAGVSQSPSNKVTEKGKDVELRCDPISGHTALYWYRQSLGQGLEFLIYFQGNSAPDKSGLPSDRFSAERTGGSVSTLTIQRTQQEDSAVYLCASSTGQSTDTQYFGPGTRLTVL.

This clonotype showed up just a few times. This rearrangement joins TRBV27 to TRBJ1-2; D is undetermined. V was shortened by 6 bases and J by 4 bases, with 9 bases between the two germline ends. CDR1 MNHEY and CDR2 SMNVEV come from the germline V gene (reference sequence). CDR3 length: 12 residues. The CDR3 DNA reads TGTGCCAGCAGGGGCAGGCCCTATGGCTACACCTTC. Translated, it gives CASRGRPYGYTF.

CDR3 DNA sequence: TGCAGTGCTAGGATCTGGGCGGGAAGCGGGGAGACCCAGTACTTC. This translates into CSARIWAGSGETQYF. The V and J genes are TRBV20-1 and TRBJ2-5, with a weak D call TRBD2 (6 bases). The CDR3 runs to 15 residues. The germline V gene has CDR1 DFQATT and CDR2 SNEGSKA (reference sequence). The germline V and J ends were trimmed by 3 bases and 5 bases, with 19 bases remaining between them.

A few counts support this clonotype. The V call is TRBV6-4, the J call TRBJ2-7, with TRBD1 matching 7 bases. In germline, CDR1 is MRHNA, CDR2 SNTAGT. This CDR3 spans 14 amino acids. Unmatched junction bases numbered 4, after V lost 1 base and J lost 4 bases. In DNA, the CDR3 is TGTGCCAGCAGTGACTTGCAGGGGGAGTACGAGCAGTACTTC. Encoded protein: CASSDLQGEYEQYF.

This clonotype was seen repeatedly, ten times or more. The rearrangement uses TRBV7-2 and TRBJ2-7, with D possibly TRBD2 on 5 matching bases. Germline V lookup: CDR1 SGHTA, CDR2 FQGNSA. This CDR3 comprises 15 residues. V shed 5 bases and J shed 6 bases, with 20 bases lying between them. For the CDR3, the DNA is TGTGCCAGCAGCCTAACCCGCGCGGGTGTAGGCGAGCAGTACGTC. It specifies CASSLTRAGVGEQYV.

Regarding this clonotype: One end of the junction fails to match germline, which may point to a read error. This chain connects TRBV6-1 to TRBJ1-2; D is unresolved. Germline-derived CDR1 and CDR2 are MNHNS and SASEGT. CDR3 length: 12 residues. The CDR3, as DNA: TGTGCCAGCATTGAAGACGGCTATGGCTACACCTTC. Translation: CASIEDGYGYTF.

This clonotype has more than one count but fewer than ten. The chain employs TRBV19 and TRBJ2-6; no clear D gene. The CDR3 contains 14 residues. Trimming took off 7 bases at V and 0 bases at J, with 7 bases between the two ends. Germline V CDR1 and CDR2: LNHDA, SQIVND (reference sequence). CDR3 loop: CASTTFSGANVLTF. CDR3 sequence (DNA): TGTGCCAGTACCACATTCTCTGGGGCCAACGTCCTGACTTTC.

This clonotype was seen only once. CDR3 bases: TGTGCCAGCCGTCTGGCTCTAGCGGGGGGTAATGAGCAGTTCTTC. Its translation: CASRLALAGGNEQFF. The rearrangement uses TRBV7-2 and TRBJ2-1; 11 bases are a match to TRBD2. Trimming removed 8 bases from V and 7 bases from J; junction bases left unmatched: 10. Germline V gene lookup returns CDR1 SGHTA and CDR2 FQGNSA. The CDR3 extends over 15 amino acids.

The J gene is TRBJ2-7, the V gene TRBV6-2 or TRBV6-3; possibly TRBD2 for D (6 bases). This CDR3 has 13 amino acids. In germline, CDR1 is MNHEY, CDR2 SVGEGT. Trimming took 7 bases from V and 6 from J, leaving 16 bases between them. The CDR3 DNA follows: TGTGCCAGCAAGCCGGGACTCGGGACCGAGCAGTACTTC. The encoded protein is CASKPGLGTEQYF.

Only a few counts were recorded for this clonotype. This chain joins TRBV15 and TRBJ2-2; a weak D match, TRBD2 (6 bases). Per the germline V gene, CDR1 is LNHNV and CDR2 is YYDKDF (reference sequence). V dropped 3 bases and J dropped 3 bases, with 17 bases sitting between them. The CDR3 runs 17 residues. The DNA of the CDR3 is TGTGCCACCAGCAGCCTTCTAGCGTTCATCGACACCGGGGAGCTGTTTTTT. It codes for CATSSLLAFIDTGELFF.

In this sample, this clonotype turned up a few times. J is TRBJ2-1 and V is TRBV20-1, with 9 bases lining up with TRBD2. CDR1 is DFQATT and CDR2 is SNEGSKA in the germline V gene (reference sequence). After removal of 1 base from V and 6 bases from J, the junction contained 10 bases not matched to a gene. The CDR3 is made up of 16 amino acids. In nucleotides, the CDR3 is TGCAGTGCTAGAGGGGTGAAGGGCGGGAGGGCCAATGAGCAGTTCTTC. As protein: CSARGVKGGRANEQFF.

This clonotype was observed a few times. The CDR3 coding sequence is TGTGCCAGCAGTCTCGGGACAGGGTCCACCTACGAGCAGTACTTC. Translation: CASSLGTGSTYEQYF. The rearrangement links TRBV27 to TRBJ2-7; 9 positions agree with TRBD1. Germline assignment: CDR1 MNHEY and CDR2 SMNVEV (reference sequence). With 5 bases clipped from V and 2 bases from J, the junction kept 7 bases outside the gene matches. The CDR3 is made up of 15 amino acids.

CDR3 residues: CASSMAVYGYTF. The CDR3 DNA reads as TGTGCCAGTAGTATGGCAGTCTATGGCTACACCTTC. The chain has TRBV19 and TRBJ1-2; no firm D call. Looked up from germline, CDR1 is LNHDA and CDR2 is SQIVND (reference sequence). V gave up 3 bases and J gave up 4 bases, with 6 bases separating them. The CDR3 spans 12 residues.

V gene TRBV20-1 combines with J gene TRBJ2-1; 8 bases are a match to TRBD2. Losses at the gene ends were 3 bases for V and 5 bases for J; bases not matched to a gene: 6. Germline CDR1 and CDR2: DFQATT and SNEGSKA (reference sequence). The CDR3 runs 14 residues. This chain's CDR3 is CSASHGRVNNEQFF. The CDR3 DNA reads TGCAGTGCTAGTCACGGGAGGGTCAACAATGAGCAGTTCTTC.

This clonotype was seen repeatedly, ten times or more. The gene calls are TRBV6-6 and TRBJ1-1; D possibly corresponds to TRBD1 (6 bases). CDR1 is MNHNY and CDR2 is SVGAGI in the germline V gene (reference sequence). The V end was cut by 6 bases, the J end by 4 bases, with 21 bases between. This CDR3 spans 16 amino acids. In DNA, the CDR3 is TGTGCCAGCAGCCCGGGCGGGCGGGGGGCGACCACTGAAGCTTTCTTT. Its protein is CASSPGGRGATTEAFF.

The CDR3 DNA is TGTGCCAGCAGTCTCGAGTCTGTCGGGACCCAGTACTTC. Translation gives CASSLESVGTQYF. The chain employs TRBV12-3 or TRBV12-4 and TRBJ2-5; the D is unclear. The CDR3 is 13 amino acids. The germline V and J ends were trimmed by 5 bases and 7 bases, with 14 bases remaining between them.

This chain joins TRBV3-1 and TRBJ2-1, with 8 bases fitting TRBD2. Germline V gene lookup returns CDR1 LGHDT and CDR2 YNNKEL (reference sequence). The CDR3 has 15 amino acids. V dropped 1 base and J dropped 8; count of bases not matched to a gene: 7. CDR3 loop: CASSQGPGGYDEQFF. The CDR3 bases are TGTGCCAGCAGCCAAGGGCCGGGAGGGTACGATGAGCAGTTCTTC.

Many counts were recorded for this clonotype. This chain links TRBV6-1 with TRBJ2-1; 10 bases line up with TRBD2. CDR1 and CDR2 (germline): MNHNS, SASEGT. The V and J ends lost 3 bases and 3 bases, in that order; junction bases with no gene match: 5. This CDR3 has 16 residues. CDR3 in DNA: TGTGCCAGCAGTGATGGACTAGCGGCAATCTACAATGAGCAGTTCTTC. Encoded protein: CASSDGLAAIYNEQFF.